The 28 T cell receptor beta chains below come from one sample, sequenced in a study of cytomegalovirus exposure and HLA in healthy donors. PCR was performed using 60 Vbeta and 13 Jbeta primers. Generated by immunoSEQ multiplex PCR, the TCRdb table keeps only in-frame clones and is missing some. The sample yields 150,000 to 200,000 clones, more than 70% seen once. The sequencing sample was made of PBMCs. The origin of the receptors is a woman aged 40 to 55 in good health and CMV-seronegative.

The count of this clone is one. The chain joins TRBV5-4 to TRBJ1-1, with 9 positions matching TRBD1. CDR1 and CDR2 from the germline V gene are SGHNT and YYREEE (reference sequence). The CDR3 length is 16 residues. Germline trimming cut 0 bases from V and 7 bases from J; bases unmatched to any gene: 10. The CDR3 DNA follows: TGTGCCAGCAGCTTGGAACAGGGGGCCGCGAAAGGTGAAGCTTTCTTT. Translated, it gives CASSLEQGAAKGEAFF.

V gene TRBV7-2 combines with J gene TRBJ1-3; 8 bases are a match to TRBD1. There are 17 residues in the CDR3. Trimming cost V 1 base and J 3 bases; bases outside gene matches: 8. Germline V gene sequence: CDR1 SGHTA, CDR2 FQGNSA. CDR3 DNA: TGTGCCAGCAGCTTAGTGCTCCTACAGGGGGTTGGAAACACCATATATTTT. Translating gives CASSLVLLQGVGNTIYF.

This chain joins TRBV10-3 and TRBJ1-1; perhaps TRBD1 as D (6 bases). V lost 10 bases and J lost 5, with 14 bases in between. CDR3 length: 12 amino acids. Germline V gene data show CDR1 as ENHRY and CDR2 as SYGVKD. The CDR3, as DNA: TGTGCCACAATGGGAGGGGGGACTGAAGCTTTCTTT. It is translated as CATMGGGTEAFF.

The chain joins TRBV7-3 to TRBJ1-6; D might be TRBD1 (6 bases). The CDR3 sequence is 15 residues long. The germline V gene encodes CDR1 SGHTA and CDR2 FQGTGA. Trimming took off 4 bases at V and 3 bases at J, with 10 bases between the two ends. This CDR3 is CASSSSGVYNSPLHF. Here the CDR3 DNA reads TGTGCCAGCAGCTCCTCAGGGGTCTATAATTCACCCCTCCACTTT.

V gene TRBV5-6 combines with J gene TRBJ2-7, with 8 nucleotides matching TRBD1. Germline CDR1 is SGHDT and CDR2 is YYEEEE. J lost 3 bases, V lost 6 bases, and 8 bases had no gene match. The CDR3 covers 14 residues. The CDR3 nucleotides are TGTGCCAGCAACCTTGGACAGGGCGGCTACGAGCAGTACTTC. Translating it yields CASNLGQGGYEQYF.

On this clone itself: Different DNA sequences within this sample yield the same CDR3. V gene TRBV5-1 combines with J gene TRBJ2-1; D possibly corresponds to TRBD1 (6 bases). Germline V gene data show CDR1 as SGHRS and CDR2 as YFSETQ. The CDR3 is 15 amino acids. Between the trimmed V and J ends, which lost 0 bases and 0 bases, there was a span of 7 bases. CDR3: CASSLGGGSYNEQFF. CDR3 in DNA: TGCGCCAGCAGCTTGGGAGGGGGCTCCTACAATGAGCAGTTCTTC. Drawing the rest from reference TRBV5-1 and TRBJ2-1, the complete variable domain is KAGVTQTPRYLIKTRGQQVTLSCSPISGHRSVSWYQQTPGQGLQFLFEYFSETQRNKGNFPGRFSGRQFSNSRSEMNVSTLELGDSALYLCASSLGGGSYNEQFFGPGTRLTVL.

V usage is TRBV6-1 and J usage is TRBJ1-2; possible D gene TRBD1, 6 bases. This CDR3 has 15 residues. Germline V gene sequence: CDR1 MNHNS, CDR2 SASEGT. The V end lost 1 base, the J end lost 8 bases, and 17 bases lay between the germline ends. CDR3 nucleotides: TGTGCCAGCAGTGAAGAAAGGGGGGGGCTAGGAGGCTACACCTTC. This gives the protein CASSEERGGLGGYTF.

The rearrangement links TRBV6-5 to TRBJ2-3, with TRBD2 identical over 7 bases. The CDR3 contains 14 residues. With 6 bases clipped from V and 5 bases from J, the junction kept 8 bases outside the gene matches. Per the germline V gene, CDR1 is MNHEY and CDR2 is SVGAGI. CDR3 sequence (DNA): TGTGCCAGCAGGCGGGGGTCACCCGGAGATACGCAGTATTTT. Translating gives CASRRGSPGDTQYF.

V usage is TRBV4-1 and J usage is TRBJ1-4; D gene unclear. The CDR3 covers 14 residues. Germline lookup yields CDR1 MGHRA and CDR2 YSYEKL. The V gene lost 0 bases and the J gene lost 3 bases, with 5 bases spanning the gap. The CDR3 DNA follows: TGCGCCAGCAGCCAAGATATCGCTAATGAAAAACTGTTTTTT. Translated: CASSQDIANEKLFF.

V is TRBV7-2 and J is TRBJ1-1; D is uncertain. CDR3 size: 15 residues. CDR1 is SGHTA, CDR2 FQGNSA, per germline. Trimming cost V 2 bases and J 5 bases, with 15 bases left between them. CDR3 residues: CASSLLPKGGTEAFF. The CDR3 nucleotides are TGTGCCAGCAGCTTACTCCCTAAGGGAGGGACTGAAGCTTTCTTT.

This chain connects TRBV28 to TRBJ2-2; D is perhaps TRBD2 (5 bases). Germline V gene data show CDR1 as MDHEN and CDR2 as SYDVKM. The V end was cut by 8 bases, the J end by 2 bases, with 18 bases between. The CDR3 loop spans 16 amino acids. CDR3 nucleotide sequence: TGTGCCAGCGGACCAGTCGGAGGTGGAAACACCGGGGAGCTGTTTTTT. Amino acid sequence: CASGPVGGGNTGELFF.

The genes are TRBV6-5 and TRBJ1-2; TRBD1 matches at 9 bases. With 5 bases clipped from V and 6 bases from J, the junction kept 10 bases outside the gene matches. Germline assignment: CDR1 MNHEY and CDR2 SVGAGI. The CDR3 extends over 15 amino acids. In DNA form, the CDR3 reads TGTGCCAGCAGTATCACCGGGACAGGGTGGGATGGCTACACCTTC. Translated, it gives CASSITGTGWDGYTF.

The J gene is TRBJ2-5, the V gene TRBV21-1; TRBD1, the table's D call, lacks a check against the DNA. TRBV21-1 is a pseudogene locus. This CDR3 is built from 15 residues. The chain's CDR3 is CASRRQGVRQETQYF. CDR3 sequence (DNA): TGTGCCAGCAGACGACAGGGGGTGAGACAAGAGACCCAGTACTTC.

Notes on this clone: Other DNA sequences within the sample encode an identical CDR3. The chain recombines TRBV7-8 with TRBJ1-2; TRBD1 agrees at 9 bases. The CDR3 spans 15 residues. CDR1 SGHVS and CDR2 FQNEAQ come from the germline V gene. V shed 3 bases, J shed 7 bases, and the junction held 9 bases outside the gene matches. The CDR3 sequence: CASSLGSDRGRGYTF. In DNA, the CDR3 is TGTGCCAGCAGCTTGGGATCGGACAGGGGACGTGGCTACACCTTC.

The rearrangement joins TRBV5-4 to TRBJ2-5; 12 nucleotides align to TRBD1. The CDR3 is 16 residues long. V dropped 4 bases and J dropped 7; count of bases not matched to a gene: 11. CDR1 and CDR2 from the germline V gene are SGHNT and YYREEE (reference sequence). This CDR3 is CASSAGTGGWSGTQYF. The CDR3 DNA follows: TGTGCCAGCAGCGCCGGGACAGGGGGCTGGAGCGGGACCCAGTACTTC.

V and J are TRBV5-4 and TRBJ1-1, with D possibly matching TRBD1 (5 bases). Germline CDR1 and CDR2: SGHNT and YYREEE (reference sequence). The CDR3 consists of 12 residues. Trimming removed 2 bases from V and 8 bases from J, with 10 bases in between. CDR3 residues: CASSFQGTEAFF. CDR3 DNA sequence: TGTGCCAGCAGCTTTCAGGGAACCGAAGCTTTCTTT.

This sequence joins TRBV7-2 and TRBJ2-7, with TRBD2 matching over 12 bases. The CDR3 consists of 15 residues. J lost 4 bases, V lost 4 bases, and 5 bases had no gene match. CDR1 is SGHTA and CDR2 is FQGNSA in the germline V gene. This CDR3 reads CASSYRTSGIYEQYF. The CDR3 nucleotides read TGTGCCAGCAGCTACCGGACTAGCGGGATTTACGAGCAGTACTTC.

The chain combines TRBV5-1 with TRBJ2-1; tentatively, D is TRBD2 (6 bases). The V end was cut by 4 bases, the J end by 1 base, with 18 bases between. The V gene's germline CDR1 is SGHRS and CDR2 YFSETQ. The CDR3 contains 17 residues. CDR3 bases: TGCGCCAGCAGCCACACAGAGCGGGTGGCGTCCTACAATGAGCAGTTCTTC. It translates to CASSHTERVASYNEQFF.

J is TRBJ2-7 and V is TRBV5-1; the match to TRBD2 covers 10 bases. The V segment lost 1 base and the J segment 3 bases; nucleotides outside the gene matches: 4. The CDR3 loop spans 15 amino acids. The germline V gene has CDR1 SGHRS and CDR2 YFSETQ. CDR3 in DNA: TGCGCCAGCAGCTTGACTAGCGGGGTCTACTACGAGCAGTACGTC. Its translation: CASSLTSGVYYEQYV.

This sequence joins TRBV19 and TRBJ2-3; TRBD2 agrees at 7 bases. CDR3 length equals 17 residues. The germline V gene encodes CDR1 LNHDA and CDR2 SQIVND (reference sequence). J gave up 4 bases and V 5 bases, and 15 bases lay outside the gene matches. The CDR3 spells CASSSFRGEGLSDTQYF. The CDR3 DNA sequence: TGTGCCAGTAGTTCTTTTAGAGGGGAGGGCCTATCAGATACGCAGTATTTT.

This clone was recorded only once. CDR3 amino acids: CASSDTPGQEAFF. CDR3 DNA sequence: TGTGCCAGCAGTGACACACCGGGACAGGAAGCTTTCTTT. This chain connects TRBV27 to TRBJ1-1; 7 bases line up with TRBD1. The CDR3 is made up of 13 amino acids. Germline lookup yields CDR1 MNHEY and CDR2 SMNVEV (reference sequence). J was trimmed by 8 bases and V by 5 bases; bases with no gene match: 8.

The V and J genes are TRBV10-3 and TRBJ2-1; D remains ambiguous. The CDR3 has 14 amino acids. CDR1 ENHRY and CDR2 SYGVKD come from the germline V gene. Trimming shortened V by 2 bases and J by 10 bases, and 15 bases separated the two germline ends. The CDR3 region has the DNA TGTGCCATCAGTGAGGGGCCTCGCTTTGACGAGCAGTTCTTC. Its protein is CAISEGPRFDEQFF.

The chain is built from TRBV4-3 and TRBJ2-1; the match to TRBD2 covers 11 bases. The J segment lost 8 bases and the V segment lost 5 bases, leaving 20 bases of the junction unmatched. Germline-derived CDR1 and CDR2 are LGHNA and YSLEER. The CDR3 is 19 residues long. CDR3 nucleotide sequence: TGCGCCAGCAGCTCCGTCAGGGCTAGCGGGAGGATTCGTGGCGATGAGCAGTTCTTC. This sequence encodes CASSSVRASGRIRGDEQFF.

A single count supports this clone. At the DNA level, this CDR3 is encoded by other sequences in the same sample as well. V is TRBV5-1 and J is TRBJ2-1, with TRBD2 identical over 13 bases. The CDR3 loop spans 16 amino acids. Trimming cost V 1 base and J 6 bases; bases outside gene matches: 4. The germline gives CDR1 SGHRS, CDR2 YFSETQ. The CDR3 region has the DNA TGCGCCAGCAGCTTGCCCGGACTAGCGGGAGTCAATGAGCAGTTCTTC. It encodes CASSLPGLAGVNEQFF.

The genes are TRBV5-6 and TRBJ1-2, with D perhaps matching TRBD1 (6 bases). There are 16 residues in the CDR3. From germline, CDR1 is SGHDT and CDR2 YYEEEE. V dropped 0 bases and J dropped 6 bases, with 18 bases sitting between them. CDR3 DNA: TGTGCCAGCAGCTTGGTTGAGTTGTACAGGGTGAATGGCTACACCTTC. It yields the protein CASSLVELYRVNGYTF.

This clone was found once. The rearrangement uses TRBV9 and TRBJ1-1; D remains unclear. This CDR3 contains 14 residues. The germline V and J ends were trimmed by 4 bases and 1 base, with 11 bases remaining between them. Germline CDR1 reads SGDLS; CDR2 reads YYNGEE. CDR3 DNA: TGTGCCAGCAGCCCCCGTTCCGGGAACACTGAAGCTTTCTTT. This translates into CASSPRSGNTEAFF.

This CDR3 reads CAIEDGTGGRSTNEKLFF. The CDR3 DNA follows: TGTGCCATCGAAGACGGGACAGGGGGTCGGTCTACTAATGAAAAACTGTTTTTT. The genes are TRBV7-9 and TRBJ1-4, with TRBD1 matching over 11 bases. V was clipped by 10 bases and J by 2 bases; unmatched bases: 15. Germline CDR1 SEHNR, CDR2 FQNEAQ (reference sequence). This CDR3 region has 18 residues.

The chain joins TRBV28 to TRBJ1-4; D unclear. V lost 8 bases and J 7 bases, leaving 5 bases between the germline ends. The CDR3 is made up of 10 amino acids. Germline V gives CDR1 MDHEN, CDR2 SYDVKM. The CDR3 DNA reads as TGTGCCAGCTCCCGTGAAAAACTGTTTTTT. Protein sequence: CASSREKLFF.